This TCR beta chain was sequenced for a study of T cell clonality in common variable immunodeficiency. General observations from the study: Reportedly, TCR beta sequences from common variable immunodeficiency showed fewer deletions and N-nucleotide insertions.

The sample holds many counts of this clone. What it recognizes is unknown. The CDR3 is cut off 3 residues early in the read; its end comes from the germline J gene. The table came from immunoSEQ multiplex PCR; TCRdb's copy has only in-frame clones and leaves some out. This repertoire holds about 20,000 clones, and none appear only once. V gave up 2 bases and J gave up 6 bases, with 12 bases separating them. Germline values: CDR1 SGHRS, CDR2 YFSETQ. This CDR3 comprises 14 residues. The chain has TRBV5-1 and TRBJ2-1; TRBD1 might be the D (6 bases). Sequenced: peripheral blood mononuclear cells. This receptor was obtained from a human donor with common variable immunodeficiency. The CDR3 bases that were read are TGCGCCAGCAGCTTCCCGGACAGCACCAATGAG. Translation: CASSFPDSTNE. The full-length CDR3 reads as CASSFPDSTNEQFF. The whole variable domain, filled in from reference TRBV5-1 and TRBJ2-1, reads KAGVTQTPRYLIKTRGQQVTLSCSPISGHRSVSWYQQTPGQGLQFLFEYFSETQRNKGNFPGRFSGRQFSNSRSEMNVSTLELGDSALYLCASSFPDSTNEQFFGPGTRLTVL.